This T cell receptor beta chain derives from a study of shared clonotypes between healthy human individuals. Overall study findings and caveats: Memory subsets generally showed lower estimated richness than naive subsets.

This CDR3 spans 14 amino acids. Deletions cut 5 bases from V and 4 bases from J, with 12 bases between. The germline CDR1 and CDR2 sequences are PRHDT and FYEKMQ (reference sequence). Note on this clone: Its specificity is unknown.

CD8 cells regarded as naive lacked CD45RO, were positively chosen for CCR7, and omitted terminally differentiated effector memory CD45RA+ cells. Method: immunoSEQ multiplex PCR; TCRdb's copy keeps in-frame clones and lacks some. The table has about 2,100,000 clones, 85% to 95% seen once; the top ten hold over 1.5%. Sequences were obtained from naive CD8+ T cells from PBMCs. The clonotype originates from a man aged 18 to 30 in good health. Some clones in this sample may be carry-over from other donors' samples. J is TRBJ2-1 and V is TRBV13; D perhaps matches TRBD1 (5 bases). CDR3 bases: TGTGCCAGCAGCCTTCGGACACCTTACAATGAGCAGTTCTTC. Translated: CASSLRTPYNEQFF.